This TCR beta chain was captured by sequencing in a study of T-cell reconstitution after alpha-beta-depleted transplantation in children. This clonotype was recorded a few times. The CDR3 covers 14 residues. Germline assignment: CDR1 KGHSH and CDR2 LQKENI. V lost 4 bases and J 2 bases, leaving 12 bases between the germline ends. Construction of the TCRbeta library involved unique molecular identifiers. TCRdb fed the PCR reads into MiXCR, producing one record per CDR3 protein. Found here are nearly 550,000 distinct CDR3 sequences, 18% of them singletons; the top ten hold 3.3%. The clonotype originates from a human donor who donated a stem cell graft to a child with acute lymphoblastic leukemia. The sequencing here drew on PBMCs from the stem cell graft donor, taken from the stem cell graft. The V call is TRBV18, the J call TRBJ2-7, with no clear D. The CDR3 DNA reads as TGTGCCAGCTCACGCTCGGAGAAGACCTACGAGCAGTACTTC. The encoded protein is CASSRSEKTYEQYF.